This T cell receptor (beta chain) comes out of a study of radiation and T cells in renal cell carcinoma. Germline CDR1 SGHKS, CDR2 YYEKEE (reference sequence). V was pared by 0 bases and J by 0 bases, with 13 bases between. The CDR3 contains 16 residues. Comment on this clone: Its antigen is not known.

Time point specified: blood 2 weeks post-SBRT. Stated treatment: 15 Gy SBRT to primary tumor, nephrectomy 4 weeks later. This renal cell carcinoma was of the clear cell type. Measured with immunoSEQ multiplex PCR; TCRdb has only the in-frame clones, and not every one. The data contain more than 95,000 clones, over 75% of them singletons. Findings and caveats of the study: Pretreatment tumor biopsies were lacking, so baseline clonotypes are unknown. In blood, top tumor clones expanded by 2 weeks, shrinking by 4.

Specimen: blood, collected from a patient whose treatment included radiotherapy and nephrectomy. This chain uses TRBV5-5 with TRBJ2-7, with D perhaps matching TRBD1 (6 bases). This sequence originates from a man aged 45-65 years with renal cell carcinoma. CDR3 in DNA: TGTGCCAGCAGCTTGGAGGCGGACAGAAGCTCCTACGAGCAGTACTTC. It encodes CASSLEADRSSYEQYF.